These 11 T cell receptor beta chains were all obtained from the same sample, sequenced in a study of cytomegalovirus exposure and HLA in healthy donors. PCR amplification relied on 60 Vbeta primers (plus 13 Jbeta primers). Assay: immunoSEQ multiplex PCR; the TCRdb copy retains only in-frame clones and omits some. The sample has 29,000 or so clones, approximately 62% seen once; the top ten hold around 43%. The sequenced material came from PBMCs. The receptors here all came from a male donor in good health and CMV-seropositive.

The CDR3 nucleotides are TGTGCCAGCAGCCCCCCCCGCGGACAGGGGATAGGGGCTGGCTACACCTTC. It yields the protein CASSPPRGQGIGAGYTF. The J gene is TRBJ1-2, the V gene TRBV9; TRBD1 matches 9 bases. The CDR3 sequence is 17 residues long. Germline V gives CDR1 SGDLS, CDR2 YYNGEE. The V and J ends lost 4 bases and 7 bases, in that order; junction bases with no gene match: 17.

The chain is built from TRBV6-1 and TRBJ1-1, with TRBD1 identical over 8 bases. Germline V gene data show CDR1 as MNHNS and CDR2 as SASEGT. The CDR3 is made up of 17 amino acids. J lost 1 base, V lost 1 base, and 8 bases had no gene match. The CDR3 nucleotides read TGTGCCAGCAGTGAAGGGATACCCGGACAGGGGAACACTGAAGCTTTCTTT. Its protein is CASSEGIPGQGNTEAFF.

J is TRBJ1-5 and V is TRBV14, with D possibly being TRBD1 (5 bases). The CDR3 contains 14 residues. CDR1 is SGHDN and CDR2 is FVKESK in the germline V gene. V was clipped by 5 bases and J by 3 bases, with 11 bases between them. The DNA for the CDR3 is TGTGCCAGCAGCATGAGCGGGGCCAATCAGCCCCAGCATTTT. Protein sequence: CASSMSGANQPQHF.

V is TRBV18 and J is TRBJ2-1, with 8 bases matching TRBD2. Trimming at V came to 5 bases and at J to 7 bases, leaving 16 bases not matched to a gene. CDR3 length: 17 residues. From germline, CDR1 is KGHSH and CDR2 LQKENI. Here the CDR3 DNA reads TGTGCCAGCTCAATGCCGGGGGTAGCGGGAAATCTGAATGAGCAGTTCTTC. As protein: CASSMPGVAGNLNEQFF. Together with reference TRBV18 and TRBJ2-1, the CDR3 gives the full variable domain: NAGVMQNPRHLVRRRGQEARLRCSPMKGHSHVYWYRQLPEEGLKFMVYLQKENIIDESGMPKERFSAEFPKEGPSILRIQQVVRGDSAAYFCASSMPGVAGNLNEQFFGPGTRLTVL.

This clone occurred a few times. The chain uses TRBV6-1 and TRBJ2-5; 8 positions match TRBD2. Germline V CDR1 and CDR2: MNHNS, SASEGT. This CDR3 is built from 15 residues. Trimming removed 2 bases from V and 2 bases from J; junction bases left unmatched: 4. Written as DNA, the CDR3 is TGTGCCAGCAGTGAATATTCGGGGGGGCAAGAGACCCAGTACTTC. Amino acid sequence: CASSEYSGGQETQYF.

The chain is built from TRBV27 and TRBJ1-1; possible D gene TRBD1, 5 bases. CDR3 size: 14 residues. The germline gives CDR1 MNHEY, CDR2 SMNVEV (reference sequence). V lost 5 bases to trimming and J lost 0 bases, with 10 bases between them. In DNA, the CDR3 is TGTGCCAGCAGTCTTCAGGGCATGAACACTGAAGCTTTCTTT. As protein: CASSLQGMNTEAFF.

This sequence joins TRBV7-8 and TRBJ2-7; D unresolved. V was shortened by 5 bases and J by 5 bases, with 16 bases between the two germline ends. The germline CDR1 and CDR2 sequences are SGHVS and FQNEAQ. The CDR3 loop spans 14 amino acids. Written as DNA, the CDR3 is TGTGCCAGCAGCCCTCCGTTAGATGCTCACGAGCAGTACTTC. This codes for CASSPPLDAHEQYF. Complete variable domain (other parts from reference TRBV7-8 and TRBJ2-7): GAGVSQSPRYKVAKRGQDVALRCDPISGHVSLFWYQQALGQGPEFLTYFQNEAQLDKSGLPSDRFFAERPEGSVSTLKIQRTQQEDSAVYLCASSPPLDAHEQYFGPGTRLTVT.

On this clone itself: An end of the junction differs from the germline gene, which may be a read error. The chain uses TRBV7-7 and TRBJ2-7; no firm D call. CDR1 is SSHAT and CDR2 is FNYEAQ in the germline V gene (reference sequence). CDR3 length: 13 residues. The CDR3 protein is CASSQDTSHEQYF. CDR3 sequence (DNA): TGTGCTAGCAGCCAAGACACTTCCCACGAGCAGTACTTC.

V is TRBV6-1 and J is TRBJ2-5; D remains ambiguous. Germline values: CDR1 MNHNS, CDR2 SASEGT. Trimming left V 1 base short and J 4 bases short, with 16 bases between. The CDR3 is 16 residues long. The CDR3 DNA reads as TGTGCCAGCAGTGAAGGGGCCTCCTCGGTGGGAGAGACCCAGTACTTC. This gives the protein CASSEGASSVGETQYF.

The J gene is TRBJ2-1, the V gene TRBV4-2; 10 bases align to TRBD2. Germline V gives CDR1 LGHNA, CDR2 YNFKEQ. CDR3 length: 16 residues. With V trimmed by 0 bases and J by 6 bases, 5 bases remained unmatched. The DNA of the CDR3 is TGTGCCAGCAGCCAAGATCCCCCTAGCGGGAGCAATGAGCAGTTCTTC. It codes for CASSQDPPSGSNEQFF.

Only one count was recorded for this clone. V usage is TRBV5-6 and J usage is TRBJ2-1; TRBD2 matches at 8 bases. The junction had 12 bases not matched to a gene; V was cut back by 1 base and J by 3 bases. Germline CDR1 and CDR2: SGHDT and YYEEEE. This CDR3 spans 18 amino acids. The CDR3 coding sequence is TGTGCCAGCAGCTTGCTGGCGGGAGGCGGCTCGGTCTACAATGAGCAGTTCTTC. Its translation is CASSLLAGGGSVYNEQFF.